The text below deals with one T cell receptor beta chain. Its antigen is not identified. The data are from a study of T cell responses to AZD1222 COVID-19 vaccine. Assay: immunoSEQ multiplex PCR; the TCRdb copy retains only in-frame clones and omits some. The data show about 100,000 clones, 86% seen once. Study-wide results and limits: The span of vaccine-associated CD4 TCRs extended across spike, with dominance at 160-218 and 743-854. Without day 14 samples, only post-peak T cell repertoires were studied. A reported finding is that nearly half of spike-specific TCRs target unmutated variant regions.

The ends were cut back, 4 bases at V and 8 bases at J, with 15 bases in the middle. This CDR3 has 14 residues. CDR1 and CDR2 (germline): SGHRS, YFSETQ. The sequenced sample was peripheral blood, obtained on day 0 of AZD1222 vaccination. This receptor was obtained from an adult in good health. The genes are TRBV5-1 and TRBJ1-4; D unclear. The CDR3 region is CASSSGGLGEKLFF. The CDR3 DNA reads as TGCGCCAGCAGCAGTGGAGGGCTTGGAGAAAAACTGTTTTTT.